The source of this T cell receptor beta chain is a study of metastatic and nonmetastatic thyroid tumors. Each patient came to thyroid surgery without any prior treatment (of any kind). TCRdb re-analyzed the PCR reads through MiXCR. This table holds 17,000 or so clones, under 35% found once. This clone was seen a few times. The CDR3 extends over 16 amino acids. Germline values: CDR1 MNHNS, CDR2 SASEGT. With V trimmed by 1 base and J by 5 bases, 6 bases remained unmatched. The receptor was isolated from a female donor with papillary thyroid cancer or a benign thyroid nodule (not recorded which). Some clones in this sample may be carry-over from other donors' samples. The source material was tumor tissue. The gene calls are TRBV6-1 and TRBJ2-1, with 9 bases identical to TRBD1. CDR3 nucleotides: TGTGCCAGCAGTGAAGTAACAGGGGGCAATCACAATGAGCAGTTCTTC. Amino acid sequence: CASSEVTGGNHNEQFF.